This TCR beta chain emerged from a study of blood T cell repertoires in COVID-19. Study as a whole: Acute-phase and convalescent COVID-19 samples originated in the United States, Italy and Spain.

Recruitment covered 25 or so US areas and drew participants whose ages spanned roughly 18 to 100 years. Researchers sorted participants into cohorts using their self-reported clinical history. TCRdb keeps only in-frame clones here, not all; method: immunoSEQ multiplex PCR. The sample holds 250,000 to 350,000 clones, 80% to 95% seen once. Germline CDR1 reads LNHNV; CDR2 reads YYDKDF (reference sequence). The CDR3 has 17 residues. The V end was cut by 5 bases, the J end by 0 bases, with 17 bases between. The receptor was derived from a woman aged 25 to 45 who had recovered from COVID-19. The sequencing sample was made of PBMCs or T cells enriched from blood (not recorded which). The chain has TRBV15 and TRBJ1-5; weak D call: TRBD1 (5 bases). The CDR3 region is CATSSVRVGASNQPQHF. Here the CDR3 DNA reads TGTGCCACCAGCTCTGTCAGGGTTGGCGCTAGCAATCAGCCCCAGCATTTT.